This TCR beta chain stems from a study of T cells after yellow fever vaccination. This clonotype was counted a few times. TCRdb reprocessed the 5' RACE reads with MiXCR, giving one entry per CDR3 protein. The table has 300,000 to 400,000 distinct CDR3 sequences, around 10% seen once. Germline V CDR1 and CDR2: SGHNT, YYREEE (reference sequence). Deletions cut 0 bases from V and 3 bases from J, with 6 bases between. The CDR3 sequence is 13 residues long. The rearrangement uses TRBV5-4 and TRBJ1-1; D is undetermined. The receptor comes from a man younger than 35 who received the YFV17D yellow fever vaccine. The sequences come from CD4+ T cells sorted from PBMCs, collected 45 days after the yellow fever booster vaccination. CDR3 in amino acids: CASSLAWDTEAFF. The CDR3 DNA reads TGTGCCAGCAGCTTGGCCTGGGACACTGAAGCTTTCTTT.